The 28 T cell receptor beta chains below come from one sample, sequenced in a study of blood T cell repertoires in COVID-19. The data were produced by immunoSEQ multiplex PCR, yet TCRdb's version contains in-frame clones alone and is incomplete. The sample contains 200,000 to 250,000 clones, approximately 86% of which appear only once. The sequenced sample consisted of peripheral blood. The origin of the receptors is a woman in her fifties or sixties with COVID-19, enrolled during active disease.

V gene TRBV6-5 combines with J gene TRBJ2-1; 10 bases align to TRBD2. CDR1 MNHEY and CDR2 SVGAGI come from the germline V gene. The CDR3 covers 15 residues. V lost 0 bases to trimming and J lost 6 bases; unmatched junction nucleotides: 2. The CDR3 nucleotides are TGTGCCAGCAGTTACTCAAGCGGGGGGGCCAATGAGCAGTTCTTC. It yields the protein CASSYSSGGANEQFF.

The chain combines TRBV9 with TRBJ2-7; D perhaps matches TRBD2 (6 bases). Germline V gives CDR1 SGDLS, CDR2 YYNGEE. This CDR3 comprises 15 residues. Trimming took off 0 bases at V and 0 bases at J, with 10 bases between the two ends. CDR3 nucleotides: TGTGCCAGCAGCGTAGGGATTAGCGGCTCCTACGAGCAGTACTTC. It is translated as CASSVGISGSYEQYF.

This chain links TRBV4-1 with TRBJ2-3; perhaps TRBD2 as D (5 bases). Trimming removed 3 bases from V and 12 bases from J, with 19 bases in between. In germline, CDR1 is MGHRA, CDR2 YSYEKL. This CDR3 contains 14 residues. The CDR3 DNA reads TGCGCCAGCAGCCACCCTCTAGCCACCACAGAACAGTATTTT. Its translation is CASSHPLATTEQYF.

This chain connects TRBV7-6 to TRBJ2-6, with 7 bases that match TRBD1. The CDR3 runs 17 residues. Germline assignment: CDR1 SGHVS and CDR2 FNYEAQ. V was pared by 5 bases and J by 0 bases, with 7 bases of the junction left unmatched. This chain's CDR3 is CASSPWDSFSGANVLTF. In DNA, the CDR3 is TGTGCCAGCAGCCCCTGGGACAGTTTCTCTGGGGCCAACGTCCTGACTTTC.

The J gene is TRBJ1-1, the V gene TRBV10-3, with D perhaps matching TRBD1 (6 bases). V gave up 8 bases and J gave up 10 bases, with 11 bases separating them. Germline V gene data show CDR1 as ENHRY and CDR2 as SYGVKD. The CDR3 extends over 10 amino acids. This CDR3 reads CAIGTGRAFF. The CDR3 DNA is TGTGCCATCGGAACAGGGAGAGCTTTCTTT.

The chain links TRBV20-1 to TRBJ1-5; D is unresolved. This CDR3 has 12 residues. V shed 3 bases and J shed 8 bases, with 11 bases lying between them. CDR1 DFQATT and CDR2 SNEGSKA come from the germline V gene (reference sequence). The CDR3, as DNA: TGCAGTGCTAGTCGGCAGGAAGAGCCCCAGCATTTT. As protein: CSASRQEEPQHF.

The chain recombines TRBV30 with TRBJ1-4; weak D call: TRBD1 (6 bases). This CDR3 comprises 17 residues. Germline loops: CDR1 GTSNPN, CDR2 SVGIG (reference sequence). The V gene lost 5 bases and the J gene lost 0 bases, with 19 bases spanning the gap. The DNA for the CDR3 is TGTGCCTGGTCGAAATACAGGGACCCCGCAACTAATGAAAAACTGTTTTTT. Translated: CAWSKYRDPATNEKLFF.

The chain is built from TRBV15 and TRBJ2-3, with no clear D. The CDR3 sequence is 15 residues long. Germline V gene data show CDR1 as LNHNV and CDR2 as YYDKDF (reference sequence). With 0 bases removed from V and 2 bases from J, the gap between germline ends came to 9 bases. The DNA for the CDR3 is TGTGCCACCAGCAGAGATCCCACAGTCACAGATACGCAGTATTTT. Translation gives CATSRDPTVTDTQYF.

The rearrangement links TRBV19 to TRBJ1-2, with 7 bases identical to TRBD1. The CDR3 length is 15 residues. J lost 3 bases, V lost 6 bases, and 10 bases had no gene match. Germline CDR1 LNHDA, CDR2 SQIVND (reference sequence). CDR3 nucleotides: TGTGCCAGTAGCTTTTTCCCCGGGACAGACTATGGCTACACCTTC. It is translated as CASSFFPGTDYGYTF.

J is TRBJ2-7 and V is TRBV11-2, with 8 bases fitting TRBD2. This CDR3 has 18 amino acids. J gave up 3 bases and V 2 bases, and 15 bases lay outside the gene matches. CDR1 and CDR2 (germline): SGHAT, FQNNGV. In nucleotides, the CDR3 is TGTGCCAGCAGCTTATCCGGTGGGGCTAGCGGGTTTCGCTACGAGCAGTACTTC. Translation: CASSLSGGASGFRYEQYF.

This clone was found many times. The chain has TRBV28 and TRBJ1-5, with TRBD1 matching 8 bases. Trimming removed 6 bases from V and 3 bases from J; junction bases left unmatched: 10. Germline assignment: CDR1 MDHEN and CDR2 SYDVKM. This CDR3 is built from 16 residues. Here the CDR3 DNA reads TGTGCCAGCAGCCCCCGACAGGGGATGGACAATCAGCCCCAGCATTTT. This sequence encodes CASSPRQGMDNQPQHF.

The chain recombines TRBV30 with TRBJ2-3, with D perhaps matching TRBD1 (5 bases). The CDR3 covers 13 residues. The V and J ends lost 2 bases and 6 bases respectively, with 12 bases between them. Germline V gene lookup returns CDR1 GTSNPN and CDR2 SVGIG (reference sequence). CDR3 amino acids: CAWSPPNRDTQYF. CDR3 in DNA: TGTGCCTGGAGTCCCCCGAACAGGGATACGCAGTATTTT.

V and J are TRBV4-1 and TRBJ1-1; a possible D gene is TRBD1 (6 bases). The CDR3 extends over 16 amino acids. Germline V gene data show CDR1 as MGHRA and CDR2 as YSYEKL. Trimming stripped 0 bases from V and 4 bases from J, with 15 bases between. The CDR3 DNA follows: TGCGCCAGCAGCCAAGATCAGGGACACACCTCCACTGAAGCTTTCTTT. Translated, it gives CASSQDQGHTSTEAFF.

The chain is built from TRBV7-2 and TRBJ2-1, with TRBD2 matching over 16 bases. Unmatched junction bases numbered 9, after V lost 4 bases and J lost 6 bases. The CDR3 runs 18 residues. CDR1 is SGHTA, CDR2 FQGNSA, per germline. CDR3 sequence (DNA): TGTGCCAGCAGCTCCGTCCCGGGACTAGCGGGGGGGCGCAATGAGCAGTTCTTC. It codes for CASSSVPGLAGGRNEQFF.

The chain joins TRBV5-1 to TRBJ1-1, with 8 bases lining up with TRBD1. Germline V CDR1 and CDR2: SGHRS, YFSETQ. V was pared by 0 bases and J by 2 bases, with 9 bases of the junction left unmatched. CDR3 length equals 17 residues. CDR3 nucleotide sequence: TGCGCCAGCAGCTTGGCCCCTACAGGGGGAAAAAACACTGAAGCTTTCTTT. It yields the protein CASSLAPTGGKNTEAFF.

The chain combines TRBV19 with TRBJ1-1; D is unclear. Trimming pared 5 bases from V and 2 bases from J, leaving 12 bases between. This CDR3 has 14 amino acids. Germline lookup yields CDR1 LNHDA and CDR2 SQIVND (reference sequence). The CDR3 loop is CASSAPPGNTEAFF. DNA for the CDR3: TGTGCCAGTAGTGCCCCTCCGGGAAACACTGAAGCTTTCTTT. Drawing the rest from reference TRBV19 and TRBJ1-1, the complete variable domain is DGGITQSPKYLFRKEGQNVTLSCEQNLNHDAMYWYRQDPGQGLRLIYYSQIVNDFQKGDIAEGYSVSREKKESFPLTVTSAQKNPTAFYLCASSAPPGNTEAFFGQGTRLTVV.

This clone was recorded once. V and J are TRBV9 and TRBJ2-1, with TRBD2 matching 8 bases. After removal of 3 bases from V and 6 bases from J, the junction contained 5 bases not matched to a gene. Looked up from germline, CDR1 is SGDLS and CDR2 is YYNGEE. The CDR3 runs to 14 residues. In DNA, the CDR3 is TGTGCCAGCAGCGGTAGCGGGGCTTCCAATGAGCAGTTCTTC. Encoded protein: CASSGSGASNEQFF.

This clone was seen once. The chain links TRBV6-1 to TRBJ2-4, with 9 nucleotides matching TRBD1. Germline V gene lookup returns CDR1 MNHNS and CDR2 SASEGT. The trim removed 6 bases at V and 10 bases at J, leaving 4 bases unmatched. The CDR3 runs to 12 residues. As DNA, the CDR3 is TGTGCCAGCAGCCCCGGGACAGGGATTCAGTACTTC. It translates to CASSPGTGIQYF.

CDR3 in amino acids: CAIRGGPYNEQFF. As DNA, the CDR3 is TGTGCCATCCGGGGGGGACCCTACAATGAGCAGTTCTTC. The rearrangement uses TRBV6-5 and TRBJ2-1; 8 bases align to TRBD2. Germline V gives CDR1 MNHEY, CDR2 SVGAGI. This CDR3 has 13 residues. J lost 2 bases, V lost 10 bases, and 4 bases had no gene match.

V is TRBV6-5 and J is TRBJ2-7; a possible D gene is TRBD1 (6 bases). In germline, CDR1 is MNHEY, CDR2 SVGAGI. Trimming shortened V by 6 bases and J by 3 bases, and 18 bases separated the two germline ends. The CDR3 is made up of 15 amino acids. CDR3 sequence reads: CASRVHGGSGYEQYV. DNA of the CDR3: TGTGCCAGCAGGGTCCATGGGGGCTCAGGCTACGAGCAGTACGTC.

This clone was observed once. CDR3 DNA sequence: TGTGCCAGCAGGCGAGGGGGAACTAGCGGGGGAGACGAGCAGTACTTC. Residues: CASRRGGTSGGDEQYF. V usage is TRBV6-6 and J usage is TRBJ2-7; 11 bases match TRBD2. CDR1 MNHNY and CDR2 SVGAGI come from the germline V gene (reference sequence). The CDR3 length is 16 residues. Trimming at V came to 6 bases and at J to 5 bases, leaving 12 bases not matched to a gene.

The chain is built from TRBV4-3 and TRBJ2-1; 7 bases are a match to TRBD2. Germline V gene sequence: CDR1 LGHNA, CDR2 YSLEER. V shed 1 base and J 2 bases; nucleotides not matched to a gene: 2. The CDR3 length is 15 residues. CDR3 loop: CASSQVGGAYNEQFF. The CDR3 nucleotides are TGCGCCAGCAGCCAAGTTGGGGGGGCCTACAATGAGCAGTTCTTC.

The rearrangement uses TRBV5-1 and TRBJ2-7; TRBD1 aligns across 7 bases. Germline trimming cut 4 bases from V and 0 bases from J; bases unmatched to any gene: 4. CDR3 length: 14 residues. The V gene's germline CDR1 is SGHRS and CDR2 YFSETQ. The CDR3 DNA sequence: TGCGCCAGCAGCGATGGACAGGCCTCCTACGAGCAGTACTTC. It encodes CASSDGQASYEQYF.

The chain carries TRBV6-6 and TRBJ2-1; 10 bases align to TRBD2. Trimming at V came to 7 bases and at J to 10 bases, leaving 10 bases not matched to a gene. Germline V CDR1 and CDR2: MNHNY, SVGAGI (reference sequence). This CDR3 contains 14 residues. CDR3 loop: CASTSASGGQEQFF. The CDR3, as DNA: TGTGCCAGCACGTCGGCTAGCGGGGGACAGGAGCAGTTCTTC.

This clone was seen a single time. J is TRBJ2-3 and V is TRBV18; D remains ambiguous. Germline values: CDR1 KGHSH, CDR2 LQKENI. V was clipped by 8 bases and J by 4 bases, with 13 bases between them. The CDR3 is 13 residues long. The CDR3: CASQSSQADTQYF. The CDR3 bases are TGTGCCAGCCAGTCCTCTCAAGCAGATACGCAGTATTTT.

The V and J genes are TRBV7-2 and TRBJ2-3; D gene unclear. CDR1 is SGHTA, CDR2 FQGNSA, per germline. The CDR3 length is 13 residues. Trimming shortened V by 6 bases and J by 4 bases, and 11 bases separated the two germline ends. CDR3 protein: CASSSYVADTQYF. The CDR3 DNA follows: TGTGCCAGCAGTTCCTACGTTGCAGATACGCAGTATTTT.

V and J are TRBV30 and TRBJ2-2; 10 bases align to TRBD1. There are 16 residues in the CDR3. With V trimmed by 2 bases and J by 8 bases, 11 bases remained unmatched. Germline assignment: CDR1 GTSNPN and CDR2 SVGIG (reference sequence). The CDR3 bases are TGTGCCTGGAGTCCCTCCCGGACAGGGGGGCTAGGGGAGCTGTTTTTT. This sequence encodes CAWSPSRTGGLGELFF.

The chain is built from TRBV6-5 and TRBJ1-2, with a weak D call TRBD1 (5 bases). Per germline, CDR1 MNHEY and CDR2 SVGAGI. CDR3 size: 15 residues. V lost 2 bases, J lost 7 bases, and 17 bases lay in between. CDR3 coding DNA: TGTGCCAGCAGTTACCTTGACAGATCCCCGGGTGGCTACACCTTC. The encoded protein is CASSYLDRSPGGYTF.